This T cell receptor (beta chain) is drawn from a study of shared clonotypes between healthy human individuals. Study-wide results and caveats: Estimated richness values were generally larger in naive subsets than in memory subsets.

Comments on this clone: The target antigen is unknown.

Sequenced by immunoSEQ multiplex PCR; TCRdb stores in-frame clones only, minus some. The sample has under 850,000 clones, more than 85% seen once; the top ten hold 24%. The V and J ends lost 5 bases and 7 bases, in that order; junction bases with no gene match: 7. Germline lookup yields CDR1 SEHNR and CDR2 FQNEAQ (reference sequence). This CDR3 is built from 14 residues. Naive CD8 cells comprised CD45RO-negative, CCR7-positively selected cells, excluding terminally differentiated effector memory CD45RA+ cells. The sequence came from a man aged 30 to 45 in good health. The chain couples TRBV7-9 to TRBJ2-1; TRBD1 agrees at 8 bases. Specimen: naive CD8+ T cells sorted from blood. CDR3 in DNA: TGTGCCAGCAGCCGACGGACAGGGCGGAATGAGCAGTTCTTC. Residues: CASSRRTGRNEQFF.